The rows below give T cell receptor beta chains drawn from one sample of a study of OX40 agonist ivuxolimab in advanced cancers. Profiling relied on immunoSEQ multiplex PCR, and the TCRdb table lists in-frame clones only, not all of them. This table holds 80,000 to 100,000 clones, 85% to 95% found once. Here the sequenced sample was CD4+ or CD8+ T cells sorted from blood, taken in a trial of the OX40 agonist ivuxolimab. The receptors come from an adult with an advanced solid tumor such as melanoma, head and neck, liver or kidney cancer. Both conserved end residues are part of each CDR3. A D gene is named only where the DNA matches it firmly. A row's size may be missing; if present it is once, few, many or a size class.

TRBD1	TRBJ2-5	TRBV11-2	NA	TGTGCCAGCAGCCCGAGGACAGGGAAAGAGACCCAGTACTTC	CASSPRTGKETQYF
TRBD1	TRBJ1-5	TRBV6-6	NA	TGTGCCAGCCGGGACAGGGGGGCTCAGCCCCAGCATTTT	CASRDRGAQPQHF
NA	TRBJ1-5	TRBV4-3	NA	TGCGCCAGCAGCCAAGCAGAGGAAGCCCAGGGGCAGCCCCAGCATTTT	CASSQAEEAQGQPQHF
NA	TRBJ1-2	TRBV4-3	NA	TGCGCCAGCAGCCAAGGGCGGACCGAGGTGGCCGGCTACACCTTC	CASSQGRTEVAGYTF
TRBD2	TRBJ2-1	TRBV6-4	once	TGTGCCAGCAGCCCGAGGCTAGCGGGATACAATGAGCAGTTCTTC	CASSPRLAGYNEQFF
TRBD1	TRBJ2-2	TRBV5-1	NA	TGCGCCAGCAGCTCACGACAGGGTACCACCGGGGAGCTGTTTTTT	CASSSRQGTTGELFF
NA	TRBJ1-6	TRBV6-5	few	TGTGCCAGCAGTGGCAGGGTTTCACCCCTCCACTTT	CASSGRVSPLHF
NA	TRBJ1-1	TRBV4-2	once	TGTGCCAGCAGCCAAGATCGTACGGAGGGCACTGAAGCTTTCTTT	CASSQDRTEGTEAFF
NA	TRBJ1-1	TRBV28	few	TGTGCCAGCAGTTTAAGCCCCCAGGGGCTCGCTTTCTTT	CASSLSPQGLAFF
TRBD2	TRBJ2-1	TRBV5-1	NA	TGCGCCAGCAGCTTTACGGGACTAGCGGCCTACAATGAGCAGTTCTTC	CASSFTGLAAYNEQFF
TRBD1	TRBJ2-3	TRBV10-3	NA	TGTGCCATCACCCAGAAGGGACAGGGGGCACTTGATACGCAGTATTTT	CAITQKGQGALDTQYF
NA	TRBJ1-2	TRBV30	once	TGTGCCTGGAGTGTAACGGACTATGGCTACACCTTC	CAWSVTDYGYTF
TRBD2	TRBJ2-2	TRBV4-1	NA	TGCGCCAGCAGCTCGCCTAGCGGGAGGAAGACCGGGGAGCTGTTTTTT	CASSSPSGRKTGELFF
NA	TRBJ1-4	TRBV7-7	NA	TGTGCTAGCAGCTTAGTGACCGGGGAGAAACTGTTTTTT	CASSLVTGEKLFF
NA	TRBJ1-6	TRBV2	NA	TGTGCCGGCAGTGAAAACACGTCAAATTCACCCCTCCACTTT	CAGSENTSNSPLHF
NA	TRBJ1-2	TRBV6-5	NA	TGTGCCAGCACCACAGACGAAGGCGGCTACACCTTC	CASTTDEGGYTF
NA	TRBJ1-5	TRBV28	NA	TGTGCCACACGACGAGACAATCAGCCCCAGCATTTT	CATRRDNQPQHF
NA	TRBJ1-1	TRBV9	NA	TGTGCCAGCAGCGTAGCCAGAGTGAACACTGAAGCTTTCTTT	CASSVARVNTEAFF
NA	TRBJ2-6	TRBV5-1	NA	TGCGCCAGCGGGCTGACGGGGGCCAACGTCCTGACTTTC	CASGLTGANVLTF
TRBD1	TRBJ2-5	TRBV4-1	NA	TGCGCCAGCAGCAGGGGGACAGGGGGCCAAGAGACCCAGTACTTC	CASSRGTGGQETQYF
NA	TRBJ1-2	TRBV19	NA	TGTGCCAGTAGTATATTCACAGACCATGGCTACACCTTC	CASSIFTDHGYTF
NA	TRBJ1-2	TRBV2	NA	TGTGCCAGCGGTGGACAGTTGAACTATGGCTACACCTTC	CASGGQLNYGYTF
NA	TRBJ1-3	TRBV18	NA	TGTGCCAGCTCACCAGGGGGCTCTGGAAACACCATATATTTT	CASSPGGSGNTIYF
NA	TRBJ1-5	TRBV4-3	NA	TGCGCCAGCAGCCAAGATTACGGCGATCAGCCCCAGCATTTT	CASSQDYGDQPQHF
TRBD1	TRBJ2-7	TRBV6-5	NA	TGTGCCAGCAGGGGGACAGGGTCCTCCTACGAGCAGTACTTC	CASRGTGSSYEQYF
NA	TRBJ1-2	TRBV25-1	NA	TGTGCCAGCAGTGAATGGGGGAGGGTGGCAAAGGTTGGCTACACCTTC	CASSEWGRVAKVGYTF
NA	TRBJ1-3	TRBV6-5	NA	TGTGCCAGCACTAGACGGGACAAGGGTGGAAACACCATATATTTT	CASTRRDKGGNTIYF
TRBD2	TRBJ2-3	TRBV5-1	NA	TGCGCCAGCAGCTTAATGGGACTAGCGGTATCAGATACGCAGTATTTT	CASSLMGLAVSDTQYF
TRBD2	TRBJ2-1	TRBV28	NA	TGTGCCGGCGGGGGGGGAGGCCGGCCCTGGCAGTTCTTC	CAGGGGGRPWQFF
NA	TRBJ2-7	TRBV29-1	NA	TGCAGCGTTGAACTCTCGGGATACGAGCAGTACTTC	CSVELSGYEQYF
NA	TRBJ2-3	TRBV11-3	NA	TGTGCCAGCAGCCCCGGGGCCGTGGGTACGCAGTATTTT	CASSPGAVGTQYF
TRBD2	TRBJ2-2	TRBV28	NA	TGTGCCAGCAGTTTAGGTCGGGGGGGCACCGGGGAGCTGTTTTTT	CASSLGRGGTGELFF
TRBD1	TRBJ1-1	TRBV4-1	NA	TGCGCCAGCAGCCAGGGTATGACAGGGAGAAACACTGAAGCTTTCTTT	CASSQGMTGRNTEAFF
NA	TRBJ1-1	TRBV18	NA	TGTGCCAGCACTAAAGGTGGGAACACTGAAGCTTTCTTT	CASTKGGNTEAFF
TRBD1	TRBJ2-1	TRBV18	NA	TGTGCCAGCTCCGAGGGACAGGGAGTAAACAATGAGCAGTTCTTC	CASSEGQGVNNEQFF
NA	TRBJ2-1	TRBV10-3	NA	TGTGCCATCAGTGAGACTAGAGATGAGCAGTTCTTC	CAISETRDEQFF
NA	TRBJ1-1	TRBV30	NA	TGTGCCTGCCGGGACTACACTGAAGCTTTCTTT	CACRDYTEAFF
NA	TRBJ2-1	TRBV28	NA	TGTGCCAGCAGTCGGAAACCCGGGACTCCCGCACAACATGAGCAGTTCTTC	CASSRKPGTPAQHEQFF
NA	TRBJ1-6	TRBV30	NA	TGTGCCTGGAGGTCCCAGATGACCTATAATTCACCCCTCCACTTT	CAWRSQMTYNSPLHF
NA	TRBJ1-5	TRBV11-2	NA	TGTGCCAGCAGCTTAGGAGCAAATCAGCCCCAGCATTTT	CASSLGANQPQHF